These 17 T cell receptor beta chains came from one sample sequenced in a study of shared clonotypes between healthy human individuals. Data came from immunoSEQ multiplex PCR; TCRdb stores just in-frame clones and leaves some out. In the table there are around 2,100,000 clones, about 95% of which are singletons. Terminally differentiated effector memory CD45RA+ cells were excluded from the naive CD8 cells, which were CD45RO-negative and positively selected for CCR7. The source material was naive CD8+ T cells sorted from blood. The source is a man in his late teens or twenties in good health.

The chain couples TRBV6-6 to TRBJ2-2; D is uncertain. The CDR3 sequence is 12 residues long. The V gene's germline CDR1 is MNHNY and CDR2 SVGAGI (reference sequence). Trimming pared 0 bases from V and 9 bases from J, leaving 5 bases between. DNA of the CDR3: TGTGCCAGCAGTTACTCGGGCTGGGAGCTGTTTTTT. It is translated as CASSYSGWELFF.

This rearrangement joins TRBV10-3 to TRBJ2-7; D gene uncertain. This CDR3 region has 13 residues. Trimming cost V 6 bases and J 3 bases, with 12 bases left between them. Germline-derived CDR1 and CDR2 are ENHRY and SYGVKD. The CDR3 DNA follows: TGTGCCATCAGACTCACTGGGGTCTACGAGCAGTACTTC. This gives the protein CAIRLTGVYEQYF.

In its sample, this clone was seen once. The chain employs TRBV27 and TRBJ2-2; the D gene is possibly TRBD2 (6 bases). From germline, CDR1 is MNHEY and CDR2 SMNVEV (reference sequence). The V gene lost 5 bases and the J gene lost 5 bases, with 15 bases spanning the gap. This CDR3 region has 15 residues. CDR3 sequence: CASSTTPGGTGELFF. The DNA for the CDR3 is TGTGCCAGCAGTACAACACCCGGAGGGACCGGGGAGCTGTTTTTT.

CDR3 protein: CASSIGLAGVLYQETQYF. CDR3 DNA: TGTGCCAGCAGTATCGGACTAGCGGGGGTGCTGTACCAAGAGACCCAGTACTTC. This rearrangement joins TRBV28 to TRBJ2-5; 13 nucleotides line up with TRBD2. V trimming: 5 bases; J trimming: 0 bases; junction bases outside the gene matches: 9. Germline lookup yields CDR1 MDHEN and CDR2 SYDVKM. The CDR3 has 18 residues.

The chain uses TRBV4-3 and TRBJ2-3; 7 nucleotides agree with TRBD2. V shed 4 bases, J shed 4 bases, and the junction held 20 bases outside the gene matches. The CDR3 is made up of 19 amino acids. CDR1 and CDR2 (germline): LGHNA, YSLEER. CDR3 nucleotides: TGCGCCAGCAGCCCTCGGGGAATACCTGGACTAGAGTTAGCAGATACGCAGTATTTT. It codes for CASSPRGIPGLELADTQYF.

This chain connects TRBV7-2 to TRBJ2-1; D remains ambiguous. The CDR3 runs 11 residues. Trimming pared 5 bases from V and 4 bases from J, leaving 3 bases between. Germline V gene lookup returns CDR1 SGHTA and CDR2 FQGNSA. The CDR3 DNA sequence: TGTGCCAGCAGCGAATACAATGAGCAGTTCTTC. Encoded protein: CASSEYNEQFF.

A word on this clone: A junction end diverges from the germline sequence, so it may reflect a read error. The chain has TRBV13 and TRBJ1-5; D possibly corresponds to TRBD1 (6 bases). The germline V gene has CDR1 PRHDT and CDR2 FYEKMQ (reference sequence). This CDR3 spans 15 amino acids. The CDR3: CASSLGARGNQPQHF. CDR3 sequence (DNA): TGTGCCAGCAGCCTAGGGGCCAGGGGAAATCAGCCCCAGCATTTT.

The chain couples TRBV19 to TRBJ2-7; D call uncertain. CDR1 and CDR2 (germline): LNHDA, SQIVND (reference sequence). V was clipped by 1 base and J by 5 bases, with 9 bases between them. The CDR3 loop spans 13 amino acids. The CDR3 sequence: CASSIARAHEQYF. The CDR3 DNA follows: TGTGCCAGTAGTATAGCTCGGGCCCACGAGCAGTACTTC.

The chain carries TRBV6-1 and TRBJ2-7, with 10 positions matching TRBD2. V lost 6 bases, J lost 4 bases, and 12 bases stayed unmatched. The V gene's germline CDR1 is MNHNS and CDR2 SASEGT. CDR3 length: 16 residues. DNA of the CDR3: TGTGCCAGCAGGGAAACCGGGACTAGCGTTTTTTACGAGCAGTACTTC. This encodes CASRETGTSVFYEQYF.

The chain couples TRBV4-1 to TRBJ1-6; no clear D. In germline, CDR1 is MGHRA, CDR2 YSYEKL. This CDR3 is built from 13 residues. V was cut by 1 base and J by 9 bases, with 7 bases left in between. CDR3 sequence (DNA): TGCGCCAGCAGCCAAGTGGAGACTTCACCCCTCCACTTT. The encoded protein is CASSQVETSPLHF.

The chain recombines TRBV4-1 with TRBJ2-7, with D maybe TRBD1 (5 bases). The length of the CDR3 is 14 residues. Germline lookup yields CDR1 MGHRA and CDR2 YSYEKL. The V end was cut by 0 bases, the J end by 5 bases, with 11 bases between. Here the CDR3 DNA reads TGCGCCAGCAGCCAAGATCCAGGGTCCGACGAGCAGTACTTC. The encoded protein is CASSQDPGSDEQYF.

Ten or more counts support this clone. This rearrangement joins TRBV2 to TRBJ2-3; 10 bases agree with TRBD1. This CDR3 region has 14 residues. CDR1 is SNHLY and CDR2 is FYNNEI in the germline V gene. With V trimmed by 8 bases and J by 5 bases, 7 bases remained unmatched. The DNA for the CDR3 is TGTGCCAGCGGGGGACAGGGGATGTTAGATACGCAGTATTTT. Translating it yields CASGGQGMLDTQYF.

This chain joins TRBV10-3 and TRBJ1-3; the D is unclear. Germline CDR1 and CDR2: ENHRY and SYGVKD. V lost 2 bases and J 4 bases, leaving 12 bases between the germline ends. The CDR3 is 15 amino acids. The DNA of the CDR3 is TGTGCCATCAGTGAGGGCTCCCTCGGAGGAAACACCATATATTTT. The encoded protein is CAISEGSLGGNTIYF.

The chain combines TRBV6-6 with TRBJ2-7; perhaps TRBD2 as D (6 bases). Per the germline V gene, CDR1 is MNHNY and CDR2 is SVGAGI (reference sequence). Trimming pared 0 bases from V and 2 bases from J, leaving 14 bases between. The CDR3 spans 16 residues. The CDR3 sequence is CASSYSGWEEPYEQYF. The DNA of the CDR3 is TGTGCCAGCAGTTACTCTGGGTGGGAGGAGCCCTACGAGCAGTACTTC.

CDR3 sequence reads: CAWSVKFVEGVWETQYF. The CDR3 nucleotides are TGTGCCTGGAGTGTAAAGTTCGTCGAGGGAGTTTGGGAGACCCAGTACTTC. The rearrangement links TRBV30 to TRBJ2-5, with a possible D match to TRBD2 (5 bases). Per germline, CDR1 GTSNPN and CDR2 SVGIG (reference sequence). The CDR3 extends over 17 amino acids. The V end lost 0 bases, the J end lost 5 bases, and 22 bases lay between the germline ends.

DNA of the CDR3: TGCAGCGGTGAGGCATTCACCGGCAGGACCCACACTGAAGCTTTCTTT. This translates into CSGEAFTGRTHTEAFF. The rearrangement links TRBV29-1 to TRBJ1-1; D is ambiguous. V gave up 7 bases and J gave up 3 bases, with 24 bases separating them. CDR1 SQVTM and CDR2 ANQGSEA come from the germline V gene. The CDR3 length is 16 residues. Drawing the rest from reference TRBV29-1 and TRBJ1-1, the complete variable domain is SAVISQKPSRDICQRGTSLTIQCQVDSQVTMMFWYRQQPGQSLTLIATANQGSEATYESGFVIDKFPISRPNLTFSTLTVSNMSPEDSSIYLCSGEAFTGRTHTEAFFGQGTRLTVV.

This clone was detected only once. This rearrangement joins TRBV4-1 to TRBJ2-1; tentatively, D is TRBD2 (5 bases). The CDR3 covers 14 residues. Germline CDR1 and CDR2: MGHRA and YSYEKL. V lost 4 bases to trimming and J lost 3 bases, with 10 bases between them. In nucleotides, the CDR3 is TGCGCCAGCAGCCCCACGGGGTTCTACAATGAGCAGTTCTTC. It codes for CASSPTGFYNEQFF.